This T cell receptor (beta chain) was captured by sequencing in a study of T cell changes during pregnancy in multiple sclerosis. The V end lost 3 bases, the J end lost 3 bases, and 9 bases lay between the germline ends. Germline CDR1 SEHNR, CDR2 FQNEAQ (reference sequence). The CDR3 extends over 13 amino acids. This table comes from immunoSEQ multiplex PCR, and its TCRdb copy is limited to in-frame clones, with some not included. Of around 34,000 clones in the sample, 85% to 90% were seen once. This receptor was taken from a female donor with multiple sclerosis, enrolled in a pregnancy study. The source was CD8+ T cells from peripheral blood mononuclear cells, collected after pregnancy. The chain couples TRBV7-9 to TRBJ2-7; D is ambiguous. In DNA, the CDR3 is TGTGCCAGCAGCTTCGCAGGTAGCTACGAGCAGTACTTC. Amino acid sequence: CASSFAGSYEQYF.